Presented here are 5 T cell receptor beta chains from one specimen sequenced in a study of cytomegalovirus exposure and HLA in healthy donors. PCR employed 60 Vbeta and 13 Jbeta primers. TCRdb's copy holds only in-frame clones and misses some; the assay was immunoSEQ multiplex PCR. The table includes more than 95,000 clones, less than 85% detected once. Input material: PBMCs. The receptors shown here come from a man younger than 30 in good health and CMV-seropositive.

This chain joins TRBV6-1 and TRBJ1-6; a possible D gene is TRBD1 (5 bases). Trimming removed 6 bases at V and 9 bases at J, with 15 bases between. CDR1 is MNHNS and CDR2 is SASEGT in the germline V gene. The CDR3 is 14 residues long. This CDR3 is CASRPGPLSSPLHF. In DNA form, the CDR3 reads TGTGCCAGCAGACCAGGGCCGCTAAGTTCACCCCTCCACTTT.

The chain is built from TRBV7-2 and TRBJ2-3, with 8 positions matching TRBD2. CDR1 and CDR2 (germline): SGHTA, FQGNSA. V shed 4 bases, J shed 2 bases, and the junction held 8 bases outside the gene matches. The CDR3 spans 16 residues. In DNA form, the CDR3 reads TGTGCCAGCAGCTCCCTTCGGGGGGGGGCCACAGATACGCAGTATTTT. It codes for CASSSLRGGATDTQYF.

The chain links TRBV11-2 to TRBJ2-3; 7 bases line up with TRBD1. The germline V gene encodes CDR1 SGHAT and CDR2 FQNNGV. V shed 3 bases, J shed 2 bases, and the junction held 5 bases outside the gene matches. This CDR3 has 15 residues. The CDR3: CASSLRGGYTDTQYF. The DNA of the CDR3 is TGTGCCAGCAGCTTGAGAGGGGGCTACACAGATACGCAGTATTTT.

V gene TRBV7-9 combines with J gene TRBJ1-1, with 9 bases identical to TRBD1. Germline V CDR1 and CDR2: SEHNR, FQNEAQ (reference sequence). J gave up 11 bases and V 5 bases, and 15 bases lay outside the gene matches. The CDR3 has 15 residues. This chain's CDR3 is CASSQGQGNNLDAFF. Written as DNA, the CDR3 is TGTGCCAGCAGCCAGGGACAGGGTAATAATCTTGACGCTTTCTTT.

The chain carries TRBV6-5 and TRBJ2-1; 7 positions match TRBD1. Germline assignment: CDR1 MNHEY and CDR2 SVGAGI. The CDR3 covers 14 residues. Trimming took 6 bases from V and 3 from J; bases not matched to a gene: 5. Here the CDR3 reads CASSPGTVYNEQFF. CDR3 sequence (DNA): TGTGCCAGCAGCCCCGGGACAGTCTACAATGAGCAGTTCTTC.